This TCR beta chain was sequenced in a study of blood T cells in healthy people across ages. Samples each had at least 5.5 micrograms of total RNA extracted. Points on this clonotype: What it binds is not known.

PCR was performed a second time for about 6 to 12 cycles using a sample-barcoded 5' primer and a J-beta primer mix. Each cDNA molecule was tagged by a template-switch adaptor with 12 random nucleotides. TCRdb recomputed calls from the 5' RACE reads with MiXCR, one row per CDR3 protein. The table records 700,000 to 900,000 distinct CDR3 sequences, approximately 53% of them present only once. Study observations and caveats: Significant beta diversity loss was already apparent by age about 39, declining roughly linearly. No conclusive comparison of naive versus antigen-experienced cells was possible with unsorted PBMCs.

V lost 4 bases and J lost 7; bases outside the gene matches: 10. CDR1 MNHNS and CDR2 SASEGT come from the germline V gene. This CDR3 comprises 15 residues. The chain links TRBV6-1 to TRBJ2-1; 7 bases match TRBD2. The sequencing sample was made of blood. The sequence was obtained from an elderly man in good health. The CDR3 DNA reads as TGTGCCAGCAGTGCCGGGGCTAGCGGAGAGAATGAGCAGTTCTTC. Protein sequence: CASSAGASGENEQFF.